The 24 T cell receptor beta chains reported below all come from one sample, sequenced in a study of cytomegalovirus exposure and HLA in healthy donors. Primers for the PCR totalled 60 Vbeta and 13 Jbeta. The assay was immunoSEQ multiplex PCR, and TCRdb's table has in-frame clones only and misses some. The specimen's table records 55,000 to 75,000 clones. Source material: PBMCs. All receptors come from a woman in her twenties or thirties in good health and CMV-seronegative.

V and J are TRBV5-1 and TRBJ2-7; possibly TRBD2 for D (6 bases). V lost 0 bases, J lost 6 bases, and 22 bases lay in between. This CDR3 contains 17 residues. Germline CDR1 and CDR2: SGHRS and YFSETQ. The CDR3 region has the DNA TGCGCCAGCAGCTTGGCCGAAACCGGCCGAGGGAGGTCCGAGCAGTACTTC. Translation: CASSLAETGRGRSEQYF.

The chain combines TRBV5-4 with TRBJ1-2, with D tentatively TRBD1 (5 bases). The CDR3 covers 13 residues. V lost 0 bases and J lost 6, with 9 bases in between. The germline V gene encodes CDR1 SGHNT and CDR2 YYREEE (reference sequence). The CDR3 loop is CASSLAQGNGYTF. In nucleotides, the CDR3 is TGTGCCAGCAGCTTGGCCCAGGGCAATGGCTACACCTTC.

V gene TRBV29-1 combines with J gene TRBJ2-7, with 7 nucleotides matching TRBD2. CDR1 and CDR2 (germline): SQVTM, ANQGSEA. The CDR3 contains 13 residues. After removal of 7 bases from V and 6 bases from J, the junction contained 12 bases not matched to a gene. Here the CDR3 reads CSATITGTTEQYF. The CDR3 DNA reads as TGCAGCGCTACTATTACCGGGACTACCGAGCAGTACTTC.

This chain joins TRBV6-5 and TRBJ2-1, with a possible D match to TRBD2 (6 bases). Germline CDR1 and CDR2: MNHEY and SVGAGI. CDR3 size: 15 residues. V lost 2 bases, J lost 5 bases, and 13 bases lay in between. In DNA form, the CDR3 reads TGTGCCAGCAGTTACGAGGGAGGTCCCGACAATGAGCAGTTCTTC. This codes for CASSYEGGPDNEQFF.

The CDR3 loop is CASSVISYNSPLHF. For the CDR3, the DNA is TGTGCCAGCAGCGTAATCTCCTATAATTCACCCCTCCACTTT. The chain joins TRBV27 to TRBJ1-6; D uncertain. This CDR3 comprises 14 residues. V lost 6 bases and J lost 0, with 6 bases in between. Germline values: CDR1 MNHEY, CDR2 SMNVEV (reference sequence).

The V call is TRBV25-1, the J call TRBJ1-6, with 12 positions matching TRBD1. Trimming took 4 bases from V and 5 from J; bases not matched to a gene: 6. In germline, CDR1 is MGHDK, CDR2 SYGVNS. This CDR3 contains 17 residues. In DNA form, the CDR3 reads TGTGCCAGCAGTGCCGGGGACAGGGGGCGCGATAATTCACCCCTCCACTTT. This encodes CASSAGDRGRDNSPLHF. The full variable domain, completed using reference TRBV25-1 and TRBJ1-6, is EADIYQTPRYLVIGTGKKITLECSQTMGHDKMYWYQQDPGMELHLIHYSYGVNSTEKGDLSSESTVSRIRTEHFPLTLESARPSHTSQYLCASSAGDRGRDNSPLHFGNGTRLTVT.

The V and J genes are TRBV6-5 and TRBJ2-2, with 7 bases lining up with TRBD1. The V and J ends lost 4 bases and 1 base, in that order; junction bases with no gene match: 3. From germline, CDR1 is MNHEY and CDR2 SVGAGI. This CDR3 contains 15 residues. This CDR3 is CASSFTGENTGELFF. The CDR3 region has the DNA TGTGCCAGCAGTTTCACAGGGGAGAACACCGGGGAGCTGTTTTTT.

In DNA, the CDR3 is TGTGCCAGCAGTTCCCCGGAGGGGGCAGATGAAAAACTGTTTTTT. It codes for CASSSPEGADEKLFF. This chain connects TRBV6-6 to TRBJ1-4, with 7 bases identical to TRBD1. Germline trimming cut 4 bases from V and 6 bases from J; bases unmatched to any gene: 8. The CDR3 runs 15 residues. The germline V gene has CDR1 MNHNY and CDR2 SVGAGI (reference sequence).

As DNA, the CDR3 is TGCGCCAGCAGCTTGGAGGGCTGGGGCCAGGTCGAGTATGGCTACACCTTC. It encodes CASSLEGWGQVEYGYTF. The rearrangement links TRBV5-1 to TRBJ1-2; D is perhaps TRBD1 (5 bases). V lost 0 bases to trimming and J lost 5 bases, with 20 bases between them. The germline CDR1 and CDR2 sequences are SGHRS and YFSETQ. The CDR3 length is 17 residues.

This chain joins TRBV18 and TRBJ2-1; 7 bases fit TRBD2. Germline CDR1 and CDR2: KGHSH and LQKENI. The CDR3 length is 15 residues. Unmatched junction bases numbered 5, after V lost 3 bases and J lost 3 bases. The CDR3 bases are TGTGCCAGCTCACCGACCAGGGACTACTACAATGAGCAGTTCTTC. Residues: CASSPTRDYYNEQFF.

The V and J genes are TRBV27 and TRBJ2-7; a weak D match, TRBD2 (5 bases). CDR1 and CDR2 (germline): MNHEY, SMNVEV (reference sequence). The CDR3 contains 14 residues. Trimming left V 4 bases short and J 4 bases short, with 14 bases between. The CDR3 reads CASSYRGSRYEQYF. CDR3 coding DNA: TGTGCCAGCAGTTACCGTGGGAGTAGGTACGAGCAGTACTTC.

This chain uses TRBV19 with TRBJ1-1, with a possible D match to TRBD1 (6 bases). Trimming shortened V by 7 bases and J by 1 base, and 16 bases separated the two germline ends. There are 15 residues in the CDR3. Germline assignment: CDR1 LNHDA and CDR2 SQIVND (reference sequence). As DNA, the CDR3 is TGTGCCAGTACCCCGGCCGGGGGGCGGAACACTGAAGCTTTCTTT. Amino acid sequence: CASTPAGGRNTEAFF. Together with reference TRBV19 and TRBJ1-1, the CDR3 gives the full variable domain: DGGITQSPKYLFRKEGQNVTLSCEQNLNHDAMYWYRQDPGQGLRLIYYSQIVNDFQKGDIAEGYSVSREKKESFPLTVTSAQKNPTAFYLCASTPAGGRNTEAFFGQGTRLTVV.

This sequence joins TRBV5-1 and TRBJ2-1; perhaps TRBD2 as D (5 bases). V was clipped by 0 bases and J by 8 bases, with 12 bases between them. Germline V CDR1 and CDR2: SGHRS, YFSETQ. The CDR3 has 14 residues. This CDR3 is CASSLAEGLDEQFF. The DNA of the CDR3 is TGCGCCAGCAGCTTGGCAGAGGGTCTGGATGAGCAGTTCTTC.

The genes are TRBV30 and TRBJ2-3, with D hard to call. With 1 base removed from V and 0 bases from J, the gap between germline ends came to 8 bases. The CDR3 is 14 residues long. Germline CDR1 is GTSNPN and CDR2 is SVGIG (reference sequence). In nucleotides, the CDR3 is TGTGCCTGGAGTGCTATGCCCAGCACAGATACGCAGTATTTT. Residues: CAWSAMPSTDTQYF.

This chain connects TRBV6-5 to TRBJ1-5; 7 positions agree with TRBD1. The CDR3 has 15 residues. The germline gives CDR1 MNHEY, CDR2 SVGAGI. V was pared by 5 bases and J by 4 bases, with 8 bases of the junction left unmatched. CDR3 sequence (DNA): TGTGCCAGCAGTCCTGACAGGGTGGAGAATCAGCCCCAGCATTTT. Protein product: CASSPDRVENQPQHF.

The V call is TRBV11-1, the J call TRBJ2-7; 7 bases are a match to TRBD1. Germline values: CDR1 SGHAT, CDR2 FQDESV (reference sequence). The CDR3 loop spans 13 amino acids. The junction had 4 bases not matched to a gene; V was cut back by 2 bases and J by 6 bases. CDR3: CASSLRGRVEQYF. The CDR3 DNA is TGTGCCAGCAGCTTAAGGGGGCGGGTCGAGCAGTACTTC.

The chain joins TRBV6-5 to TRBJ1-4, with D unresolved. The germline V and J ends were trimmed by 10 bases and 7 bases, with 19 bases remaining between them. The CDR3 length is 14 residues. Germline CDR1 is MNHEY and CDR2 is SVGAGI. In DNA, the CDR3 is TGTGCCACCCAACTAAATAGGCACCCTGAAAAACTGTTTTTT. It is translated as CATQLNRHPEKLFF.

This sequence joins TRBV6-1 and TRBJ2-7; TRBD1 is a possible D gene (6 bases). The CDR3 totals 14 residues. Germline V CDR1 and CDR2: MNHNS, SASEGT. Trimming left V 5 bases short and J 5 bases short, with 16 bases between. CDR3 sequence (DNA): TGTGCCAGCAGTAACACAGGGTTTGCGGACGAGCAGTACTTC. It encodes CASSNTGFADEQYF.

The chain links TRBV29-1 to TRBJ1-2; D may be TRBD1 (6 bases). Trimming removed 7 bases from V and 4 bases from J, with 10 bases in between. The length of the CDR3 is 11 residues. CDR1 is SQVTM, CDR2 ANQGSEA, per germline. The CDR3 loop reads CSAATGYGYTF. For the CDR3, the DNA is TGCAGCGCCGCGACAGGCTATGGCTACACCTTC.

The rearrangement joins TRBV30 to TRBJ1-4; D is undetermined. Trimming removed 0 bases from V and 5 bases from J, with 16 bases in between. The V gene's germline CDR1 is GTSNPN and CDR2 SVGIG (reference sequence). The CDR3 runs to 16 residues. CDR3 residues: CAWSVRAGSVNEKLFF. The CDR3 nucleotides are TGTGCCTGGAGTGTACGGGCGGGCTCGGTAAATGAAAAACTGTTTTTT.

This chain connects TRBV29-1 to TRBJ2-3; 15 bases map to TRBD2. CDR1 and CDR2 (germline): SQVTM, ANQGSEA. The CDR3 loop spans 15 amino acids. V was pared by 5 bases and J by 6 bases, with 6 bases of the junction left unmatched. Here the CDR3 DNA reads TGCAGCGTTTGCGGACTAGCGGGAGGGATCGATACGCAGTATTTT. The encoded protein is CSVCGLAGGIDTQYF.

CDR3 DNA sequence: TGTGCCAGCTCACCACCGATTGGGCTTGGGCACAGACCAGGAAACACCATATATTTT. As protein: CASSPPIGLGHRPGNTIYF. The chain couples TRBV18 to TRBJ1-3; D gene unclear. The V end was cut by 0 bases, the J end by 4 bases, with 22 bases between. CDR1 is KGHSH and CDR2 is LQKENI in the germline V gene. The CDR3 has 19 amino acids. The full variable domain, rest sourced from reference TRBV18 and TRBJ1-3, is NAGVMQNPRHLVRRRGQEARLRCSPMKGHSHVYWYRQLPEEGLKFMVYLQKENIIDESGMPKERFSAEFPKEGPSILRIQQVVRGDSAAYFCASSPPIGLGHRPGNTIYFGEGSWLTVV.

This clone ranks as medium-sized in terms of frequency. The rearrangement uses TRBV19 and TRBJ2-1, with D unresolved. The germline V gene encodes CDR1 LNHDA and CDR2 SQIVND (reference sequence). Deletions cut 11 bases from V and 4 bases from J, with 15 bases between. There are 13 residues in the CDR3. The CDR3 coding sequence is TGTGCCGGGCTGGGCGAATTGTACAATGAGCAGTTCTTC. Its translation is CAGLGELYNEQFF.

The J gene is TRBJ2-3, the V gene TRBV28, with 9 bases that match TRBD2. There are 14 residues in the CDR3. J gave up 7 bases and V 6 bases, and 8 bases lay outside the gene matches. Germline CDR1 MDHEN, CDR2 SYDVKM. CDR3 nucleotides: TGTGCCAGCAGCTCCGAGCGGGGGGCTTATACGCAGTATTTT. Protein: CASSSERGAYTQYF.